The 21 T cell receptor beta chains below were found in one sample sequenced in a study of T cell repertoires in cytomegalovirus infection. One entry per CDR3 protein, called by TCRdb with MiXCR from the reads. The sample includes 160,000 or so distinct CDR3 sequences, approximately 17% of them seen just once. The sequenced sample consisted of CD8+ T cells from PBMCs. The receptors were sampled from a human donor in good health (CMV status not recorded). Some clones in this sample may be carry-over from other donors' samples.

V and J are TRBV20-1 and TRBJ2-1; D not certain. Germline CDR1 reads DFQATT; CDR2 reads SNEGSKA (reference sequence). Between the trimmed V and J ends, which lost 0 bases and 0 bases, there was a span of 15 bases. The CDR3 loop spans 17 amino acids. CDR3 residues: CSARDLRSASSYNEQFF. The CDR3 bases are TGCAGTGCTAGAGATCTAAGGAGCGCGAGCTCCTACAATGAGCAGTTCTTC.

Points on this clonotype: This may be a read error, as it is one base from a much larger clone. This chain joins TRBV6-4 and TRBJ2-2; 8 bases fit TRBD1. Germline V gene data show CDR1 as MRHNA and CDR2 as SNTAGT. J lost 7 bases, V lost 5 bases, and 12 bases had no gene match. The CDR3 runs to 16 residues. This chain's CDR3 is CASSSFGQGAGGELFF. DNA of the CDR3: TGTGCCAGCAGTTCCTTCGGACAGGGTGCCGGCGGGGAGCTGTTTTTT.

V gene TRBV7-8 combines with J gene TRBJ2-5; 14 bases align to TRBD2. V gave up 5 bases and J gave up 7 bases; unmatched junction bases: 9. This CDR3 has 16 residues. Germline CDR1 is SGHVS and CDR2 is FQNEAQ. CDR3 residues: CASSATSGGGQTTQYF. CDR3 DNA sequence: TGTGCCAGCAGCGCGACTAGCGGGGGGGGGCAGACGACCCAGTACTTC.

This clonotype has more than one count but fewer than ten. The chain joins TRBV7-2 to TRBJ1-5, with 8 bases that match TRBD1. V shed 1 base and J 3 bases; nucleotides not matched to a gene: 2. The germline CDR1 and CDR2 sequences are SGHTA and FQGNSA. The CDR3 is 15 amino acids. The CDR3 DNA follows: TGTGCCAGCAGCTTAGGGACAGGGTTCAATCAGCCCCAGCATTTT. Encoded protein: CASSLGTGFNQPQHF.

J is TRBJ1-1 and V is TRBV11-1; weak D call: TRBD1 (5 bases). The CDR3 loop spans 15 amino acids. Trimming pared 7 bases from V and 5 bases from J, leaving 20 bases between. Per the germline V gene, CDR1 is SGHAT and CDR2 is FQDESV (reference sequence). This chain's CDR3 is CASKTRFGAITEAFF. The CDR3 DNA sequence: TGTGCCAGCAAGACGAGGTTTGGGGCGATTACTGAAGCTTTCTTT.

The chain couples TRBV14 to TRBJ2-5; D is unresolved. Trimming removed 0 bases from V and 3 bases from J, with 14 bases in between. The CDR3 contains 16 residues. CDR1 and CDR2 from the germline V gene are SGHDN and FVKESK. The CDR3: CASSQEYGASKETQYF. DNA for the CDR3: TGTGCCAGCAGCCAAGAATATGGAGCCTCGAAAGAGACCCAGTACTTC.

The rearrangement uses TRBV6-6 and TRBJ1-4; 8 nucleotides match TRBD1. The trim removed 2 bases at V and 0 bases at J, leaving 5 bases unmatched. Per germline, CDR1 MNHNY and CDR2 SVGAGI (reference sequence). The CDR3 loop spans 17 amino acids. CDR3 amino acids: CASSYQGAFTTNEKLFF. The CDR3 DNA is TGTGCCAGCAGTTACCAGGGGGCCTTCACAACTAATGAAAAACTGTTTTTT.

This clonotype turned up a few times. V is TRBV6-1 and J is TRBJ2-2; D perhaps matches TRBD1 (6 bases). The CDR3 runs to 17 residues. Germline CDR1 reads MNHNS; CDR2 reads SASEGT. V was clipped by 6 bases and J by 4 bases, with 21 bases between them. The CDR3 bases are TGTGCCAGCAGCTCCGTGGTTTGGACAGCCTTCACCGGGGAGCTGTTTTTT. It specifies CASSSVVWTAFTGELFF.

The genes are TRBV12-3 or TRBV12-4 and TRBJ2-3; perhaps TRBD2 as D (5 bases). The CDR3 contains 14 residues. V lost 4 bases and J lost 10, with 18 bases in between. CDR3 DNA: TGTGCCAGCAGTTCCCCTCATAGCAAGGGAGCGCAGTATTTT. Its translation is CASSSPHSKGAQYF.

This chain's CDR3 is CASTGGNNEQFF. CDR3 DNA: TGTGCCAGCACTGGCGGGAACAATGAGCAGTTCTTC. V gene TRBV9 combines with J gene TRBJ2-1, with D tentatively TRBD2 (6 bases). Trimming cost V 6 bases and J 5 bases, with 9 bases left between them. Germline CDR1 and CDR2: SGDLS and YYNGEE. The CDR3 covers 12 residues.

This chain's CDR3 is CASSSGTGTCGDTEAFF. CDR3 nucleotides: TGTGCCAGCAGCTCAGGGACCGGGACGTGCGGGGACACTGAAGCTTTCTTT. This sequence joins TRBV7-9 and TRBJ1-1, with D tentatively TRBD1 (5 bases). Germline CDR1 reads SEHNR; CDR2 reads FQNEAQ (reference sequence). The ends were cut back, 4 bases at V and 3 bases at J, with 21 bases in the middle. CDR3 length: 17 amino acids. The variable domain in full, completed from reference TRBV7-9 and TRBJ1-1, reads DTGVSQNPRHKITKRGQNVTFRCDPISEHNRLYWYRQTLGQGPEFLTYFQNEAQLEKSRLLSDRFSAERPKGSFSTLEIQRTEQGDSAMYLCASSSGTGTCGDTEAFFGQGTRLTVV.

This chain links TRBV5-1 with TRBJ2-2; no reliable D call. Trimming cost V 2 bases and J 9 bases, with 14 bases left between them. Germline V CDR1 and CDR2: SGHRS, YFSETQ. This CDR3 has 14 amino acids. The CDR3, as DNA: TGCGCCAGCAGCTTTAACGTACCGGCGCGGGAGCTGTTTTTT. This sequence encodes CASSFNVPARELFF.

The chain combines TRBV11-1 with TRBJ2-1; D is perhaps TRBD2 (5 bases). Per the germline V gene, CDR1 is SGHAT and CDR2 is FQDESV (reference sequence). The CDR3 is 15 residues long. Trimming left V 1 base short and J 12 bases short, with 19 bases between. The CDR3 nucleotides read TGTGCCAGCAGCTTAGACCCAGGAGGCCAAATGGGGCAGTTCTTC. It is translated as CASSLDPGGQMGQFF.

The chain combines TRBV4-3 with TRBJ2-1; 7 bases are a match to TRBD1. This CDR3 region has 14 residues. Germline V CDR1 and CDR2: LGHNA, YSLEER. V trimming: 3 bases; J trimming: 6 bases; junction bases outside the gene matches: 5. CDR3 bases: TGCGCCAGCAGCCAGACCGGGACAGTCAATGAGCAGTTCTTC. Protein: CASSQTGTVNEQFF.

The chain carries TRBV7-2 and TRBJ2-7, with 7 bases that match TRBD1. In germline, CDR1 is SGHTA, CDR2 FQGNSA. The J segment lost 4 bases and the V segment lost 10 bases, leaving 4 bases of the junction unmatched. The CDR3 length is 11 residues. The CDR3 spells CATRQGYEQYF. CDR3 sequence (DNA): TGTGCCACCCGACAGGGTTACGAGCAGTACTTC.

The chain links TRBV7-9 to TRBJ2-5; D uncertain. Germline V CDR1 and CDR2: SEHNR, FQNEAQ (reference sequence). This CDR3 has 14 amino acids. Trimming took off 1 base at V and 3 bases at J, with 9 bases between the two ends. The CDR3 sequence: CASSLGPREETQYF. The CDR3 nucleotides read TGTGCCAGCAGCTTAGGACCCAGAGAAGAGACCCAGTACTTC.

The chain uses TRBV12-3 or TRBV12-4 and TRBJ1-1, with D possibly TRBD1 on 6 matching bases. The CDR3 is made up of 14 amino acids. V was pared by 3 bases and J by 7 bases, with 15 bases between. CDR3 nucleotides: TGTGCCAGCAGTTTTGTGGACAGCGCGAGTGAAGCTTTCTTT. Translating gives CASSFVDSASEAFF.

The rearrangement links TRBV11-1 to TRBJ2-7; 12 bases map to TRBD2. Trimming at V came to 5 bases and at J to 0 bases, leaving 5 bases not matched to a gene. In germline, CDR1 is SGHAT, CDR2 FQDESV (reference sequence). This CDR3 is built from 16 residues. The CDR3 sequence: CASSRGLAGSSYEQYF. The CDR3 region has the DNA TGTGCCAGCAGCCGGGGACTAGCGGGCTCCTCCTACGAGCAGTACTTC.

This clonotype was detected a few times. The V and J genes are TRBV7-9 and TRBJ1-4; 7 bases are shared with TRBD1. This CDR3 region has 14 residues. The germline gives CDR1 SEHNR, CDR2 FQNEAQ (reference sequence). V shed 5 bases and J 7 bases; nucleotides not matched to a gene: 7. The CDR3 spells CASSPYTGAEKLFF. The CDR3 bases are TGTGCCAGCAGCCCTTACACAGGGGCTGAAAAACTGTTTTTT.

This rearrangement joins TRBV11-2 to TRBJ1-1; D ambiguous. The CDR3 is 16 residues long. Trimming left V 4 bases short and J 5 bases short, with 20 bases between. The germline V gene encodes CDR1 SGHAT and CDR2 FQNNGV. CDR3 sequence (DNA): TGTGCCAGCAGCTGGGTTGTGGGGAGCGCCTCAACTGAAGCTTTCTTT. Amino acids: CASSWVVGSASTEAFF. The full variable domain, completed using reference TRBV11-2 and TRBJ1-1, is EAGVAQSPRYKIIEKRQSVAFWCNPISGHATLYWYQQILGQGPKLLIQFQNNGVVDDSQLPKDRFSAERLKGVDSTLKIQPAKLEDSAVYLCASSWVVGSASTEAFFGQGTRLTVV.

The DNA for the CDR3 is TGTGCCAGCAGTTACTCGAAGTTCGGACTAGCGGGAGGGGTAGGTTCTGGGGCCAACGTCCTGACTTTC. Protein: CASSYSKFGLAGGVGSGANVLTF. The chain joins TRBV6-2 or TRBV6-3 to TRBJ2-6; 15 bases fit TRBD2. Looked up from germline, CDR1 is MNHEY and CDR2 is SVGEGT. The V gene end was trimmed by 0 bases and the J gene end by 1 base; junction bases not matched to a gene: 13. The CDR3 is made up of 23 amino acids.